Ten or more counts support the clone carrying this T cell receptor beta chain. Its antigen is unknown. Samples came from axillary lymph nodes draining the breast cancer. TCRdb reprocessed the multiplex PCR reads via MiXCR and lists one record per CDR3 protein. The sample consists of over 150,000 distinct CDR3 sequences, 30% to 35% of them appearing once. This sample was included in a study of breast tumors, draining lymph nodes, adjacent tissues. Overall study results and limits: Luminal-like breast cancer showed significantly greater tumor-nontumor repertoire similarity than basal-like breast cancer did. Most tumor T cells seemingly derive from lymph node, then expand in tumor. That most tumor T cells come from lymph nodes remained unproven. Tumor repertoires ranked between lymph nodes and nontumor tissue in diversity, with V and J gene preferences.

Germline trimming cut 6 bases from V and 3 bases from J; bases unmatched to any gene: 11. The CDR3 length is 15 residues. Per germline, CDR1 DFQATT and CDR2 SNEGSKA (reference sequence). Input material: axillary lymph node tissue. The chain is built from TRBV20-1 and TRBJ1-5, with 7 bases identical to TRBD1. The source of this sequence is a female donor with breast cancer. Some clones in this sample may be carry-over from other donors' samples. The CDR3 protein is CSAVQGPVANQPQHF. The DNA for the CDR3 is TGCAGTGCGGTACAGGGGCCGGTGGCCAATCAGCCCCAGCATTTT.